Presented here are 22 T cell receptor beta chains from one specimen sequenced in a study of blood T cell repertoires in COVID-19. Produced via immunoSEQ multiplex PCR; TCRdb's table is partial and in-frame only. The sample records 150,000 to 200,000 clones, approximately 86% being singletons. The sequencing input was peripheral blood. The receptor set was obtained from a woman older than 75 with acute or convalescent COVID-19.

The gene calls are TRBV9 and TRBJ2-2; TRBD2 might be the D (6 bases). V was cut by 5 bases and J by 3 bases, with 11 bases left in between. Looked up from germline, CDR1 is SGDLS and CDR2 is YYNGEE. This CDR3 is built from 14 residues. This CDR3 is CASREERDTGELFF. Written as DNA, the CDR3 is TGTGCCAGCAGAGAGGAGCGGGACACCGGGGAGCTGTTTTTT.

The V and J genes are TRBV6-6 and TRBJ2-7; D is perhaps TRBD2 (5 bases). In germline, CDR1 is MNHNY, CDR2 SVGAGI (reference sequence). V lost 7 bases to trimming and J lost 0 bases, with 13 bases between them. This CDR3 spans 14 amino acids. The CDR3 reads CASNIAGSSYEQYF. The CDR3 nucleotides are TGTGCCAGCAATATTGCGGGTTCCTCCTACGAGCAGTACTTC.

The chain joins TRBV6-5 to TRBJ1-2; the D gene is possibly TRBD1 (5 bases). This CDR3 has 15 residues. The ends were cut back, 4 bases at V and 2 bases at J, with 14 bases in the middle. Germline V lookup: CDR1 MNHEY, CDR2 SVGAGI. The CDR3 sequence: CASSSIQGTNYGYTF. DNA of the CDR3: TGTGCCAGCAGTTCCATTCAGGGCACGAACTATGGCTACACCTTC.

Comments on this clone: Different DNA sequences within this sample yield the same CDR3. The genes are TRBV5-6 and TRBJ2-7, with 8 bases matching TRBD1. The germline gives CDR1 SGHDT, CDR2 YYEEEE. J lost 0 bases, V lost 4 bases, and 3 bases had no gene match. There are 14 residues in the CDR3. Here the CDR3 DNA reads TGTGCCAGCAGCCGGACAGGGAGCTCCTACGAGCAGTACTTC. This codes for CASSRTGSSYEQYF.

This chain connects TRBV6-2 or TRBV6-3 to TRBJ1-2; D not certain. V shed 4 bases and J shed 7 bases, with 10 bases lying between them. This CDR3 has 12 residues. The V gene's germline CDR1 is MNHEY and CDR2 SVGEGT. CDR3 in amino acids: CASSSAYPGYTF. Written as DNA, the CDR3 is TGTGCCAGCAGTTCCGCCTACCCTGGCTACACCTTC.

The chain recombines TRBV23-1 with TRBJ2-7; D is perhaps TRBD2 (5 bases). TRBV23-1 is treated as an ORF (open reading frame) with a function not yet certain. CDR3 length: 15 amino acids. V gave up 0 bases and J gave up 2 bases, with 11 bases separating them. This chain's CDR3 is CASSQSTGMTYEQYF. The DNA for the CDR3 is TGCGCCAGCAGTCAATCTACGGGGATGACCTACGAGCAGTACTTC.

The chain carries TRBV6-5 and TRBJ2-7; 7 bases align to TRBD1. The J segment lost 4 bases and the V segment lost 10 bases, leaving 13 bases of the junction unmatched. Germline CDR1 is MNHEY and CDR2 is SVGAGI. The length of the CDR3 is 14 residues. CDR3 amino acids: CATYRDRREYEQYF. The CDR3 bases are TGTGCCACTTACCGGGACAGAAGGGAATACGAGCAGTACTTC.

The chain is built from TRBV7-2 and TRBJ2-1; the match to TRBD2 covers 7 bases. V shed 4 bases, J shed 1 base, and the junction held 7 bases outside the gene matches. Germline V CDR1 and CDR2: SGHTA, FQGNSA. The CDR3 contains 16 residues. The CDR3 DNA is TGTGCCAGCAGCTCCACAAGCGGGGCTTCCTACAATGAGCAGTTCTTC. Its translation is CASSSTSGASYNEQFF.

In nucleotides, the CDR3 is TGCGCCAGCAGCCAGGGGGGGAGGACCCAAGAGACCCAGTACTTC. It translates to CASSQGGRTQETQYF. The chain joins TRBV4-3 to TRBJ2-5; TRBD2 agrees at 7 bases. The V and J ends lost 3 bases and 1 base, in that order; junction bases with no gene match: 5. The CDR3 has 15 amino acids. Looked up from germline, CDR1 is LGHNA and CDR2 is YSLEER.

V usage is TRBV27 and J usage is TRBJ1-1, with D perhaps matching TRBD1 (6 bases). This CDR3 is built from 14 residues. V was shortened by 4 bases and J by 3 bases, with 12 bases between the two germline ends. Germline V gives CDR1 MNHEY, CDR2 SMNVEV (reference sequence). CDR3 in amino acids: CASSSRTADTEAFF. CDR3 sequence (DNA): TGTGCCAGCAGTTCCCGGACAGCGGACACTGAAGCTTTCTTT.

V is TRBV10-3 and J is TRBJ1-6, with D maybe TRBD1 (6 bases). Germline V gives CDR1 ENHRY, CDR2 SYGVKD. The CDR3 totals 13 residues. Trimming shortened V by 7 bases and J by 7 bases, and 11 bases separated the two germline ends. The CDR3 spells CAIKGHYNSPLHF. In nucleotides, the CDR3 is TGTGCCATCAAGGGACACTACAATTCACCCCTCCACTTT.

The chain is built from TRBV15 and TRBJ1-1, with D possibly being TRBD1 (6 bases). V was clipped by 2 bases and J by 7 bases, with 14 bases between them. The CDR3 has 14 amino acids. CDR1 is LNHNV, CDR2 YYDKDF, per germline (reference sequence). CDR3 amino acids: CATSRPNRVGEAFF. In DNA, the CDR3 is TGTGCCACCAGCAGACCCAACAGGGTTGGTGAAGCTTTCTTT.

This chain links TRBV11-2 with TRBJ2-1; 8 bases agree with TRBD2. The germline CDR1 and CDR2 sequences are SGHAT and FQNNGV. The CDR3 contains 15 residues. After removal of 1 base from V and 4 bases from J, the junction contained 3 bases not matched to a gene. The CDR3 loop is CASSLGGGSYNEQFF. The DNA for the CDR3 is TGTGCCAGCAGCTTAGGCGGGGGGAGTTACAATGAGCAGTTCTTC.

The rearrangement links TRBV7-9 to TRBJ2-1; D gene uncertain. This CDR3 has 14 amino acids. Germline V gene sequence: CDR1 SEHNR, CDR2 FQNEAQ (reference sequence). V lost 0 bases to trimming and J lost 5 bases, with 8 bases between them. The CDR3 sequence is CASSLAQSHNEQFF. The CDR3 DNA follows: TGTGCCAGCAGCTTAGCCCAGTCTCACAATGAGCAGTTCTTC.

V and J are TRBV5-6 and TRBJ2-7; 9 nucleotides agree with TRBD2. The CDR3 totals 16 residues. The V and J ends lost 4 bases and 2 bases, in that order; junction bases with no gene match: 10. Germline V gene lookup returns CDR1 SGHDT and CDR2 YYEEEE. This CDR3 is CASSNTRLAETYEQYF. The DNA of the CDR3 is TGTGCCAGCAGCAATACCAGACTAGCGGAAACCTACGAGCAGTACTTC.

CDR3 in DNA: TGTGCCAGAAGCTTGGGCTTTCCAGGGGCGGGCACTGAAGCTTTCTTT. It is translated as CARSLGFPGAGTEAFF. The chain carries TRBV5-3 and TRBJ1-1, with D possibly TRBD1 on 6 matching bases. TRBV5-3 is given ORF status, its function remaining uncertain. The CDR3 covers 16 residues. V was pared by 0 bases and J by 4 bases, with 16 bases between.

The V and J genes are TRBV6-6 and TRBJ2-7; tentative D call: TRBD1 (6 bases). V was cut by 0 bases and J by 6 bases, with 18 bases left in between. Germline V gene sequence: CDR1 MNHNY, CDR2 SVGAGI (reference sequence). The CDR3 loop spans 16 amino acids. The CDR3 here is CASSYSIPQGPTEQYF. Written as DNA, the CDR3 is TGTGCCAGCAGTTACTCGATTCCTCAGGGGCCCACCGAGCAGTACTTC.

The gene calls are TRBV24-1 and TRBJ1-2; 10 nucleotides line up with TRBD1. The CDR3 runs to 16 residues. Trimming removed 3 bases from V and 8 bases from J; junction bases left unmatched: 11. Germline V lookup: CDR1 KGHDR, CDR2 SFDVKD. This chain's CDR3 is CATSDVVTGGAGGYTF. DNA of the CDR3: TGTGCCACCAGTGATGTTGTGACAGGGGGCGCGGGAGGCTACACCTTC.

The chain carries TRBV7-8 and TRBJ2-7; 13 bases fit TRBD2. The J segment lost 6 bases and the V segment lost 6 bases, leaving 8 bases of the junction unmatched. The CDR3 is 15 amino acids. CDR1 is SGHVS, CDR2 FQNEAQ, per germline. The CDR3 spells CASRRLAGGFSEQYF. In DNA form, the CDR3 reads TGTGCCAGCAGACGACTAGCGGGGGGTTTTAGCGAGCAGTACTTC.

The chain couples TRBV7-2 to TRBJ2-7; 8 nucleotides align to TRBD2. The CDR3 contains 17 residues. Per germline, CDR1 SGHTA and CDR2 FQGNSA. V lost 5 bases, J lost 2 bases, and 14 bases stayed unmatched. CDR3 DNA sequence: TGTGCCAGCAGCCTCAGCGTGACTAGCGCCGGAGCCTACGAGCAGTACTTC. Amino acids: CASSLSVTSAGAYEQYF.

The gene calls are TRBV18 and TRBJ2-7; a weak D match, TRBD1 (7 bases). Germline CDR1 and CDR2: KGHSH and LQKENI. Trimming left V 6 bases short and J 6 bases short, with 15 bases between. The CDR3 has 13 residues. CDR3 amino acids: CASSRGQPAEQYF. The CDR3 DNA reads TGTGCCAGCTCGCGGGGACAGCCCGCCGAGCAGTACTTC.

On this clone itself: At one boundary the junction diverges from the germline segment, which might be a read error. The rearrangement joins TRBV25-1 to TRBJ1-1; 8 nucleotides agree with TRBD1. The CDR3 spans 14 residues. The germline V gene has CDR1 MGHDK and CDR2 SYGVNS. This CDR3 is CASSEDRVKTEAFF. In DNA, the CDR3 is TGTGCCAGCAGCGAGGACAGGGTGAAAACTGAAGCTTTCTTT. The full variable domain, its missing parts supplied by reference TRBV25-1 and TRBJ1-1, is EADIYQTPRYLVIGTGKKITLECSQTMGHDKMYWYQQDPGMELHLIHYSYGVNSTEKGDLSSESTVSRIRTEHFPLTLESARPSHTSQYLCASSEDRVKTEAFFGQGTRLTVV.